The entry below gives a single TCR beta chain sequence along with its context. Germline V CDR1 and CDR2: SEHNR, FQNEAQ (reference sequence). V was shortened by 8 bases and J by 2 bases, with 13 bases between the two germline ends. The CDR3 covers 13 residues. This record comes from a study of shared clonotypes between healthy human individuals. Naive CD8 cells, CD45RO-negative and positively selected for CCR7, excluded terminally differentiated effector memory CD45RA+ cells. Profiling relied on immunoSEQ multiplex PCR, and the TCRdb table lists in-frame clones only, not all of them. In the table there are about 2 million clones, approximately 94% of which are singletons.

This receptor was obtained from a man aged 18-30 years in good health. The rearrangement links TRBV7-9 to TRBJ2-7; either TRBD1 or TRBD2 may supply D (6 bases each). The sequencing sample was made of naive CD8+ T cells sorted from blood. CDR3 coding DNA: TGTGCCAGCTCCCGGGGGCACGCCTACGAGCAGTACTTC. Translated: CASSRGHAYEQYF.